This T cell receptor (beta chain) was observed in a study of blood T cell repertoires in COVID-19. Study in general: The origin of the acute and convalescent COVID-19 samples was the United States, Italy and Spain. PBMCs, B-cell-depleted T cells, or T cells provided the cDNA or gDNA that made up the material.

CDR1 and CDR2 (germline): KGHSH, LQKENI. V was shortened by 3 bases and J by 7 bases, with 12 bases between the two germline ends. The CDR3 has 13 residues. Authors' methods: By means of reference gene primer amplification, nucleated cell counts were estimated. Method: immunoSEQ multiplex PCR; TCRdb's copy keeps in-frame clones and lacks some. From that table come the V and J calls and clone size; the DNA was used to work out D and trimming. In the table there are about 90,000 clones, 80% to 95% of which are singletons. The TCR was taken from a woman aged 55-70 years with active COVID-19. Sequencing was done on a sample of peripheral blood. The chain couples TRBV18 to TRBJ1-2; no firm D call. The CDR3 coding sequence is TGTGCCAGCTCACCCGCGGACTCTCGTGGCTACACCTTC. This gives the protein CASSPADSRGYTF.